This T cell receptor (beta chain) stems from a study of T cell repertoires in cytomegalovirus infection. Across the study: Use of recently identified HLA-C-restricted and well-studied HLA-B-restricted CMV epitopes was part of the study.

This clonotype has more than one count but fewer than ten. Its target is not known. This CDR3 is built from 17 residues. Germline-derived CDR1 and CDR2 are MGHRA and YSYEKL. Trimming stripped 3 bases from V and 7 bases from J, with 22 bases between. TCRdb analysed the reads with MiXCR anew, one entry per CDR3 protein. Of around 430,000 distinct CDR3 sequences in the sample, about 44% were seen once. J is TRBJ2-1 and V is TRBV4-1, with unresolved D. The sequence derives from a human donor in good health (CMV status not recorded). Some clones in this sample may be carry-over from other donors' samples. The starting material was cultured PBMCs, obtained from culture after CMV antigen stimulation. This chain's CDR3 is CASSQRFPGVGNNEQFF. DNA of the CDR3: TGCGCCAGCAGCCAGCGGTTCCCTGGAGTTGGGAATAATGAGCAGTTCTTC.